This T cell receptor (beta chain) was recovered during a study of neurological immune-mediated disorders. Study conclusions and caveats: Whereas HTLV-1-associated myelopathy showed the most TCR clonal expansion, multiple sclerosis showed the least, with levels below those of healthy controls.

A note on this clonotype: As yet, its antigen is unknown.

V was clipped by 4 bases and J by 7 bases, with 16 bases between them. The CDR3 loop spans 14 amino acids. One entry per CDR3 protein, called by TCRdb with MiXCR from the 5' RACE reads. Of some 38,000 distinct CDR3 sequences in the sample, 14% were seen once. The sequenced sample was PBMCs. The chain joins TRBV12-3 or TRBV12-4 to TRBJ1-2; unclear D gene. This sequence was found in a woman between 45 and 65 years old with HTLV-1-associated myelopathy (HAM/TSP). The CDR3 protein is CASSSGESTVGYTF. In DNA, the CDR3 is TGTGCCAGCAGTTCGGGAGAGAGCACGGTTGGCTACACCTTC.